This entry lists 2 T cell receptor beta chains sequenced from one sample in a study of OX40 agonist ivuxolimab in advanced cancers. Sequencing used immunoSEQ multiplex PCR; TCRdb keeps in-frame clones, though not all of them. Of 75,000 to 100,000 clones listed, about 91% are singletons. The starting material was CD4+ or CD8+ T cells sorted from blood, obtained in a trial of the OX40 agonist ivuxolimab. Every receptor here comes from an adult with an advanced solid tumor such as melanoma, head and neck, liver or kidney cancer.

The CDR3 region is CASSSTYAGTGYMGPTYEQYF. CDR3 coding DNA: TGCGCCAGCAGCTCAACCTACGCCGGGACAGGGTATATGGGACCAACCTACGAGCAGTACTTC. This chain joins TRBV4-3 and TRBJ2-7, with 9 bases matching TRBD1. The CDR3 has 21 residues. J gave up 2 bases and V 5 bases, and 25 bases lay outside the gene matches. The germline V gene encodes CDR1 LGHNA and CDR2 YSLEER.

The chain carries TRBV5-1 and TRBJ2-2; D is possibly TRBD2 (5 bases). The CDR3 length is 15 residues. Trimming removed 4 bases at V and 7 bases at J, with 17 bases between. Germline V gene lookup returns CDR1 SGHRS and CDR2 YFSETQ. CDR3 amino acids: CASSPGEGSGGELFF. Written as DNA, the CDR3 is TGCGCCAGCAGCCCCGGTGAGGGTTCGGGCGGGGAGCTGTTTTTT.